The clone carrying this T cell receptor beta chain was seen only a few times. Its matching antigen is unknown. The ends were cut back, 3 bases at V and 3 bases at J, with 16 bases in the middle. The CDR3 runs to 15 residues. CDR1 is SGHNT, CDR2 YYREEE, per germline (reference sequence). This specimen comes from a study of Graves' ophthalmopathy and Graves' hyperthyroidism. Certain patients, namely those with other autoimmune diseases, uncontrolled infections, pregnancy or lactation, were excluded. Clinical symptoms, serum thyroxine, TRAb, thyroid ultrasound and orbital computed tomography formed the basis of diagnosis. Study conclusions and caveats: Most thyroid-expanded clonotypes exceeding 0.001 frequency were also found in blood.

The authors amplified TCR beta CDR3 regions, and they did so from RNA transcripts for repertoire sequencing. HTBI-primed first-round RT-PCR preceded second-round multiplex PCR. TCRdb re-called the multiplex PCR reads with MiXCR, one entry per CDR3 protein. This sample yields about 740,000 distinct CDR3 sequences, of which around 40% are seen a single time; 44% belongs to the top ten. Sequencing was performed on peripheral blood. The clonotype comes from an adult man with Graves' ophthalmopathy. The chain uses TRBV5-4 and TRBJ2-7; maybe TRBD2 (6 bases). Written as DNA, the CDR3 is TGTGCCAGCAGCTCCCCTAGCGAGAAGAACTACGAGCAGTACTTC. The encoded protein is CASSSPSEKNYEQYF.